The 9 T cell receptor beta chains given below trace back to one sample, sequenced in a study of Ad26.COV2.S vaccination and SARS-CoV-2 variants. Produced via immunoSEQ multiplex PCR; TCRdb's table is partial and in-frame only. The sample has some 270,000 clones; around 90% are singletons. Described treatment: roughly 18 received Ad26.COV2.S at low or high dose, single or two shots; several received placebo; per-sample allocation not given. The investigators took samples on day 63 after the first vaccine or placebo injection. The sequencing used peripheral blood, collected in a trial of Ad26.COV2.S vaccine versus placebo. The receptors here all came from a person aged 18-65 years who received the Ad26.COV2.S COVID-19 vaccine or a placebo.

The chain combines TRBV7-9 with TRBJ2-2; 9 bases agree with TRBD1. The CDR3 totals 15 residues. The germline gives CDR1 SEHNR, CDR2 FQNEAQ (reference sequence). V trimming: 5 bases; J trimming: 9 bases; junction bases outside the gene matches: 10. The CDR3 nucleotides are TGTGCCAGCAGCGTGGGACAGGGTGAGGTCTGGGAGCTGTTTTTT. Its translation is CASSVGQGEVWELFF.

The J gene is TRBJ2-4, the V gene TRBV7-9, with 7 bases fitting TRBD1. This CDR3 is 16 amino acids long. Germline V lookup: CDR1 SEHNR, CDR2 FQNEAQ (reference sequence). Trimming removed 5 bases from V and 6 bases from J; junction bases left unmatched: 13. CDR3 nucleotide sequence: TGTGCCAGCAGCCCAGTTTTGACAGGGTTGGGAAACATTCAGTACTTC. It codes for CASSPVLTGLGNIQYF.

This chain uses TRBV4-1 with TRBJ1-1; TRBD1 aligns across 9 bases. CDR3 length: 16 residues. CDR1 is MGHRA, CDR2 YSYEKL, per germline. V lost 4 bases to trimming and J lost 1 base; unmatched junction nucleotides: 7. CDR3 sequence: CASSPTGGLANTEAFF. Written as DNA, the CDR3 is TGCGCCAGCAGCCCCACAGGGGGCCTAGCGAACACTGAAGCTTTCTTT.

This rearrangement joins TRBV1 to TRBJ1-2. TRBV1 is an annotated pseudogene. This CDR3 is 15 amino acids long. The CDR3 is CTSSQDDGGGYGYTF. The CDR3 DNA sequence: TGCACCAGCAGCCAAGATGACGGGGGCGGCTATGGCTACACCTTC.

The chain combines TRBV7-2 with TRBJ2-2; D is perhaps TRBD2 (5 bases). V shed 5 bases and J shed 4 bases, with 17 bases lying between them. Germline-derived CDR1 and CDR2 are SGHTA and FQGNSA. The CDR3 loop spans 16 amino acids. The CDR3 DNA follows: TGTGCCAGCAGCCGGACCGTGGGAGATCCCACCGGGGAGCTGTTTTTT. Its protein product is CASSRTVGDPTGELFF.

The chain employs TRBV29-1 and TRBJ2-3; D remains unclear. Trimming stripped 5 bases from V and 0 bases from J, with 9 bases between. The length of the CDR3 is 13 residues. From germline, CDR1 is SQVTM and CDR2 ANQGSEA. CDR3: CSVMALSTDTQYF. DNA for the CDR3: TGCAGCGTTATGGCCCTTAGCACAGATACGCAGTATTTT.

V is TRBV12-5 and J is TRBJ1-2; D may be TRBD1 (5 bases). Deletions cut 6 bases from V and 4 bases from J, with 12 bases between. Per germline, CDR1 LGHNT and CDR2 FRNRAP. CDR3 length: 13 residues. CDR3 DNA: TGTGCTAGTGGCTTCACAGGACCCTATGGCTACACCTTC. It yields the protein CASGFTGPYGYTF.

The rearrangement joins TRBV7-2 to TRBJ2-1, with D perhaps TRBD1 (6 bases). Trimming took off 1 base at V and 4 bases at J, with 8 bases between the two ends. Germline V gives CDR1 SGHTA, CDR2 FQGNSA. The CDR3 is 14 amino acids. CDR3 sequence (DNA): TGTGCCAGCAGCTTAGAAGGGGGATACAATGAGCAGTTCTTC. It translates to CASSLEGGYNEQFF.

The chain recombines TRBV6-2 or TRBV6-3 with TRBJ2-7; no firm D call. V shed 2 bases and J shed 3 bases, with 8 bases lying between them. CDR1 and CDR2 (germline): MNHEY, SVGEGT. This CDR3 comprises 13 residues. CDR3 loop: CASSYQPNYEQYV. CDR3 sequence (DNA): TGTGCCAGCAGTTACCAACCGAACTACGAGCAGTACGTC.